The next 27 T cell receptor beta chains were all read from a single sample in a study of vaccination effects on CD4 cells after COVID-19. No antigen has been assigned to these receptors. Measured with immunoSEQ multiplex PCR; TCRdb has only the in-frame clones, and not every one. The sample shows 30,000 or so clones, around four fifths of them seen only once. Before any sequencing was done, the ViraFEST assay used viral peptide pools to expand antigen-specific CD4+ T cells. The authors isolated CD4+ T cells after around nine days of culture. Participants received two doses of either the BNT162b2 or mRNA-1273 vaccine. The sequenced sample was CD4+ T cells from PBMCs cultured with HCoV-NL63 spike peptides, obtained after COVID-19 vaccination. The receptors here all came from a human donor who received a COVID-19 vaccine.

The chain couples TRBV5-1 to TRBJ2-1, with TRBD2 matching 9 bases. The germline gives CDR1 SGHRS, CDR2 YFSETQ. Trimming removed 0 bases from V and 6 bases from J; junction bases left unmatched: 7. This CDR3 is built from 16 residues. Here the CDR3 reads CASSLVMGGRVNEQFF. DNA for the CDR3: TGCGCCAGCAGCTTGGTGATGGGCGGGAGGGTCAATGAGCAGTTCTTC.

The chain carries TRBV15 and TRBJ1-1; D is undetermined. The germline V gene has CDR1 LNHNV and CDR2 YYDKDF (reference sequence). V lost 1 base, J lost 7 bases, and 7 bases lay in between. This CDR3 region has 12 residues. The CDR3 protein is CATSRVLSEAFF. In DNA form, the CDR3 reads TGTGCCACCAGCAGAGTTTTGAGTGAAGCTTTCTTT. Complete variable domain (other parts from reference TRBV15 and TRBJ1-1): DAMVIQNPRYQVTQFGKPVTLSCSQTLNHNVMYWYQQKSSQAPKLLFHYYDKDFNNEADTPDNFQSRRPNTSFCFLDIRSPGLGDTAMYLCATSRVLSEAFFGQGTRLTVV.

The chain couples TRBV2 to TRBJ1-6, with D perhaps TRBD1 (5 bases). The CDR3 is 15 amino acids. Germline loops: CDR1 SNHLY, CDR2 FYNNEI. V lost 2 bases, J lost 10 bases, and 15 bases lay in between. The CDR3 here is CASSELVPGLSPLHF. CDR3 in DNA: TGTGCCAGCAGTGAACTAGTCCCAGGGTTGTCACCCCTCCACTTT.

The chain joins TRBV3-1 (or the pseudogene TRBV3-2) to TRBJ1-5; a possible D gene is TRBD1 (6 bases). V dropped 4 bases and J dropped 0 bases, with 10 bases sitting between them. This CDR3 contains 15 residues. CDR1 is LGHDT, CDR2 YNNKEL, per germline (reference sequence). The CDR3 DNA follows: TGTGCCAGCAGCCCCCAGGGACATAGCAATCAGCCCCAGCATTTT. It specifies CASSPQGHSNQPQHF.

V usage is TRBV11-2 and J usage is TRBJ2-5; D unresolved. CDR3 length equals 13 residues. The V end was cut by 3 bases, the J end by 3 bases, with 8 bases between. Germline V lookup: CDR1 SGHAT, CDR2 FQNNGV. The CDR3 DNA reads as TGTGCCAGCAGCTTCGACTGGGAAGAGACCCAGTACTTC. This encodes CASSFDWEETQYF. Looking up the rest from reference TRBV11-2 and TRBJ2-5 gives the full variable domain: EAGVAQSPRYKIIEKRQSVAFWCNPISGHATLYWYQQILGQGPKLLIQFQNNGVVDDSQLPKDRFSAERLKGVDSTLKIQPAKLEDSAVYLCASSFDWEETQYFGPGTRLLVL.

This clone occurred once. The DNA of the CDR3 is TGTGCCAGCAGTTGGTCAGAGGGGGGCAACACTGAAGCTTTCTTT. Protein: CASSWSEGGNTEAFF. The J gene is TRBJ1-1, the V gene TRBV6-6; possible D gene TRBD1, 6 bases. Per germline, CDR1 MNHNY and CDR2 SVGAGI (reference sequence). This CDR3 has 15 amino acids. The V and J ends lost 4 bases and 2 bases respectively, with 14 bases between them.

In this sample, this clone turned up a few times. The rearrangement links TRBV5-4 to TRBJ2-7, with D possibly matching TRBD2 (6 bases). V lost 4 bases, J lost 4 bases, and 18 bases lay in between. The CDR3 consists of 15 residues. Germline V lookup: CDR1 SGHNT, CDR2 YYREEE (reference sequence). The CDR3 loop reads CASSQGAGTPYEQYF. In DNA, the CDR3 is TGTGCCAGCAGCCAAGGAGCGGGTACCCCATACGAGCAGTACTTC.

The rearrangement links TRBV7-2 to TRBJ1-1; 10 positions agree with TRBD1. J was trimmed by 0 bases and V by 5 bases; bases with no gene match: 6. The CDR3 has 16 amino acids. CDR1 and CDR2 from the germline V gene are SGHTA and FQGNSA. In DNA, the CDR3 is TGTGCCAGCAGCACATTGACAGGGGGCCTGAACACTGAAGCTTTCTTT. Amino acid sequence: CASSTLTGGLNTEAFF.

The chain combines TRBV6-1 with TRBJ2-7; no reliable D call. Per germline, CDR1 MNHNS and CDR2 SASEGT. V was clipped by 1 base and J by 3 bases, with 13 bases between them. CDR3 length: 15 residues. The CDR3 loop is CASSEVSGKGYEQYF. CDR3 in DNA: TGTGCCAGCAGTGAAGTATCTGGGAAGGGCTACGAGCAGTACTTC.

This clone was seen only a few times. The chain links TRBV7-9 to TRBJ2-1; D is perhaps TRBD2 (5 bases). The CDR3 consists of 14 residues. With 5 bases removed from V and 6 bases from J, the gap between germline ends came to 14 bases. Germline V gene sequence: CDR1 SEHNR, CDR2 FQNEAQ (reference sequence). The CDR3 DNA reads TGTGCCAGCAGCCCTCGAGCGGAGACCAATGAGCAGTTCTTC. It codes for CASSPRAETNEQFF.

This chain joins TRBV19 and TRBJ2-7; a possible D gene is TRBD1 (6 bases). Looked up from germline, CDR1 is LNHDA and CDR2 is SQIVND (reference sequence). The CDR3 totals 14 residues. V was shortened by 5 bases and J by 0 bases, with 11 bases between the two germline ends. CDR3 protein: CASSQQQGSYEQYF. The CDR3 DNA reads TGTGCCAGTAGTCAACAACAGGGCTCCTACGAGCAGTACTTC.

The V and J genes are TRBV6-4 and TRBJ2-4; D gene unclear. The V and J ends lost 2 bases and 0 bases respectively, with 8 bases between them. Germline values: CDR1 MRHNA, CDR2 SNTAGT. This CDR3 region has 15 residues. CDR3 sequence: CASSDPPLAKNIQYF. The CDR3 bases are TGTGCCAGCAGTGACCCCCCGCTAGCCAAAAACATTCAGTACTTC.

The chain couples TRBV6-1 to TRBJ2-1, with 15 nucleotides matching TRBD2. CDR1 MNHNS and CDR2 SASEGT come from the germline V gene. The V gene end was trimmed by 3 bases and the J gene end by 0 bases; junction bases not matched to a gene: 6. CDR3 length: 19 residues. CDR3 region: CASSELGTSGRSSYNEQFF. Written as DNA, the CDR3 is TGTGCCAGCAGTGAGTTGGGGACTAGCGGGAGGAGCTCCTACAATGAGCAGTTCTTC.

J is TRBJ1-6 and V is TRBV9; the D is unclear. Trimming took 4 bases from V and 8 from J, leaving 10 bases between them. Looked up from germline, CDR1 is SGDLS and CDR2 is YYNGEE. The CDR3 extends over 13 amino acids. The chain's CDR3 is CASSRTDDSPLHF. The DNA of the CDR3 is TGTGCCAGCAGCCGGACGGATGATTCACCCCTCCACTTT.

This clone came up once. Here the CDR3 reads CASSPSGSGGAKTTQYF. Written as DNA, the CDR3 is TGTGCCAGCAGCCCCTCCGGGAGCGGGGGGGCCAAGACCACGCAGTATTTT. The V call is TRBV11-3, the J call TRBJ2-3, with 10 positions matching TRBD2. This CDR3 is built from 17 residues. V lost 5 bases to trimming and J lost 9 bases; unmatched junction nucleotides: 17. Germline lookup yields CDR1 SGHNT and CDR2 YENEEA.

This chain connects TRBV27 to TRBJ2-5; TRBD1 matches 10 bases. Germline V CDR1 and CDR2: MNHEY, SMNVEV (reference sequence). This CDR3 has 15 residues. J gave up 3 bases and V 5 bases, and 6 bases lay outside the gene matches. Here the CDR3 reads CASSLYGQGEETQYF. The CDR3 nucleotides are TGTGCCAGCAGTCTCTACGGACAGGGGGAAGAGACCCAGTACTTC.

The V call is TRBV12-3 or TRBV12-4, the J call TRBJ1-1; D uncertain. V lost 1 base and J 6 bases, leaving 9 bases between the germline ends. The CDR3 loop spans 13 amino acids. The CDR3 bases are TGTGCCAGCAGTTTAGGACGAACCCCTGAAGCTTTCTTT. It codes for CASSLGRTPEAFF.

The V call is TRBV7-9, the J call TRBJ1-2; D may be TRBD1 (5 bases). V dropped 5 bases and J dropped 4 bases, with 14 bases sitting between them. The CDR3 has 14 amino acids. Per germline, CDR1 SEHNR and CDR2 FQNEAQ (reference sequence). CDR3 residues: CASSPPGRSYGYTF. The CDR3 nucleotides read TGTGCCAGCAGCCCCCCGGGGCGCAGCTATGGCTACACCTTC.

This rearrangement joins TRBV3-1 (or the pseudogene TRBV3-2) to TRBJ2-1, with D maybe TRBD2 (5 bases). In germline, CDR1 is LGHDT, CDR2 YNNKEL (reference sequence). The CDR3 length is 15 residues. Trimming cost V 0 bases and J 4 bases, with 10 bases left between them. The CDR3 is CASSQDTRLYNEQFF. The CDR3 DNA follows: TGTGCCAGCAGCCAAGACACTAGGTTATACAATGAGCAGTTCTTC.

The gene calls are TRBV24-1 and TRBJ1-2, with D hard to call. The CDR3 is 14 amino acids. Germline-derived CDR1 and CDR2 are KGHDR and SFDVKD. V was clipped by 2 bases and J by 5 bases, with 11 bases between them. CDR3 in DNA: TGTGCCACCAGTGATTCACCGGACCGTTATGGCTACACCTTC. This gives the protein CATSDSPDRYGYTF.

The V gene is TRBV19, the J gene TRBJ1-2; D unclear. The CDR3 has 16 amino acids. Trimming shortened V by 6 bases and J by 5 bases, and 22 bases separated the two germline ends. Germline CDR1 is LNHDA and CDR2 is SQIVND (reference sequence). The CDR3 DNA sequence: TGTGCCAGTAGCCTCTACTCAGGCGCAATGTCATATGGCTACACCTTC. Its protein is CASSLYSGAMSYGYTF.

This clone was counted between two and nine times. The chain carries TRBV5-1 and TRBJ2-3, with unresolved D. The CDR3 is made up of 14 amino acids. Trimming took 1 base from V and 4 from J, leaving 10 bases between them. Germline V lookup: CDR1 SGHRS, CDR2 YFSETQ. The CDR3 DNA reads TGCGCCAGCAGCTTGTCTCGGAGCCCAGATACGCAGTATTTT. Its protein is CASSLSRSPDTQYF.

This clone was counted between two and nine times. The V call is TRBV25-1, the J call TRBJ2-1; 8 bases match TRBD1. V was pared by 9 bases and J by 3 bases, with 4 bases of the junction left unmatched. Germline V CDR1 and CDR2: MGHDK, SYGVNS. This CDR3 is built from 13 residues. Here the CDR3 DNA reads TGTGCCAGTCAGGGGGCCTTCTACAATGAGCAGTTCTTC. Translated, it gives CASQGAFYNEQFF.

The chain joins TRBV10-2 to TRBJ2-3; 10 bases are shared with TRBD2. The CDR3 is made up of 15 amino acids. The V gene's germline CDR1 is WSHSY and CDR2 SAAADI. The ends lost 5 bases at V and 4 bases at J; junction bases unmatched: 6. CDR3 nucleotides: TGCGCCAGCAGTCTAGCGGGAGTCCTCGCAGATACGCAGTATTTT. It codes for CASSLAGVLADTQYF.

There are a few counts of this clone. Relative to the germline gene, one junction end is altered; a read error may explain this. This chain uses TRBV14 with TRBJ1-1; D remains unclear. CDR1 and CDR2 (germline): SGHDN, FVKESK. The CDR3 length is 14 residues. In DNA form, the CDR3 reads TGTGCCAGCAGTCAAGAGACACCAAACACTGAAGCTTTCTTT. Its translation: CASSQETPNTEAFF.

J is TRBJ2-5 and V is TRBV5-1, with D possibly matching TRBD2 (5 bases). Trimming cost V 4 bases and J 1 base, with 14 bases left between them. The CDR3 is 15 residues long. Per the germline V gene, CDR1 is SGHRS and CDR2 is YFSETQ. CDR3 loop: CASSRTGKLQETQYF. The CDR3 region has the DNA TGCGCCAGCAGCAGGACGGGGAAACTCCAAGAGACCCAGTACTTC. Full variable domain (outside the CDR3, taken from reference TRBV5-1 and TRBJ2-5): KAGVTQTPRYLIKTRGQQVTLSCSPISGHRSVSWYQQTPGQGLQFLFEYFSETQRNKGNFPGRFSGRQFSNSRSEMNVSTLELGDSALYLCASSRTGKLQETQYFGPGTRLLVL.

The rearrangement joins TRBV5-1 to TRBJ2-5; D may be TRBD1 (6 bases). Germline V gene lookup returns CDR1 SGHRS and CDR2 YFSETQ. Between the trimmed V and J ends, which lost 5 bases and 5 bases, there was a span of 10 bases. This CDR3 region has 12 residues. In DNA form, the CDR3 reads TGCGCCAGCAGTCAGGGGCGGGAGACCCAGTACTTC. It specifies CASSQGRETQYF.